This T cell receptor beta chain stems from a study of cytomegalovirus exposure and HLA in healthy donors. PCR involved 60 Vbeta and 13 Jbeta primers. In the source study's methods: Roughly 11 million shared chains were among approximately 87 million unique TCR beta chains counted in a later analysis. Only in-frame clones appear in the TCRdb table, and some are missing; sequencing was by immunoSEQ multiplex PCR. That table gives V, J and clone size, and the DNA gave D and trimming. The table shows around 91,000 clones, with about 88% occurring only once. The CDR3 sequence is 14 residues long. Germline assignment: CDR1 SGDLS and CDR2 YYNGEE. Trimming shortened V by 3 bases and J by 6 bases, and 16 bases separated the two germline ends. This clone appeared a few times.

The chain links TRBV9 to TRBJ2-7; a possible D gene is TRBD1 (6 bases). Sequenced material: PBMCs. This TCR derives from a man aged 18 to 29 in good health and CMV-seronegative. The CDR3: CASSEGDPESEQYF. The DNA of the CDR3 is TGTGCCAGCAGCGAGGGGGACCCCGAGAGCGAGCAGTACTTC.